This T cell receptor (beta chain) originates from a study of T cells in Graves' hyperthyroidism and ophthalmopathy. V shed 6 bases and J shed 6 bases, with 11 bases lying between them. The CDR3 has 12 residues. Germline V CDR1 and CDR2: SGHVS, FQNEAQ. There were TCR beta CDR3 regions amplified from RNA transcripts. The HTBI primer set was used in a first-round RT-PCR of the TCR CDR3. TCRdb redid the calling of the multiplex PCR reads with MiXCR, one entry per CDR3 protein. The data contain about 640,000 distinct CDR3 sequences, around 20% of them singletons. Ten or more counts support this clonotype. This TCR derives from a man aged 25 to 45 with Graves' ophthalmopathy. The chain couples TRBV7-8 to TRBJ1-1; maybe TRBD1 (5 bases). Sequenced input: blood. The CDR3: CASRGRGPEAFF. In DNA form, the CDR3 reads TGTGCCAGCAGGGGAAGGGGACCTGAAGCTTTCTTT.